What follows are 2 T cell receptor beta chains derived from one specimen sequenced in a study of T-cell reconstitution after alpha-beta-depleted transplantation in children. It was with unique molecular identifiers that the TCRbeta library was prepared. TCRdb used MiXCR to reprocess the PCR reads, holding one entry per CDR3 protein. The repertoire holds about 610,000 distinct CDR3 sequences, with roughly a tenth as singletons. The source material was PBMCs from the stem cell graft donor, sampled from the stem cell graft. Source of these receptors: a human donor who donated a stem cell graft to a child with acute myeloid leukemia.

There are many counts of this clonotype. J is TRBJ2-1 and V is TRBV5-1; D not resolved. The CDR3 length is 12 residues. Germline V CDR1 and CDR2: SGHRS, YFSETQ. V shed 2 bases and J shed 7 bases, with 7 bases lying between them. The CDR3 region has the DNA TGCGCCAGCAGCTTATCTAGAAATGAGCAGTTCTTC. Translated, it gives CASSLSRNEQFF.

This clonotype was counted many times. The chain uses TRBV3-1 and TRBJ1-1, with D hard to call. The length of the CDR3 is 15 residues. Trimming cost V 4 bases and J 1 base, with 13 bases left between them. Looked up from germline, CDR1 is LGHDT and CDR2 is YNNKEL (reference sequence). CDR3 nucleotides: TGTGCCAGCAGCCCTCGGCAGTTAACGAACACTGAAGCTTTCTTT. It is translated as CASSPRQLTNTEAFF.